This T cell receptor (beta chain) was sequenced in a study of T cell responses to AZD1222 COVID-19 vaccine. General study results and limits: Unmutated variant regions are reportedly the target of nearly half of TCRs that are spike-specific. Clonal diversity was possibly underestimated, and the donors were mostly white British, with more females.

The table lists this clone with a count of one. Its specificity is unknown. Clones were read by immunoSEQ multiplex PCR, and TCRdb kept only the in-frame ones, dropping some. Of about 75,000 clones listed, about 91% are singletons. Germline V CDR1 and CDR2: SGHTA, FQGNSA. V trimming: 5 bases; J trimming: 2 bases; junction bases outside the gene matches: 7. The CDR3 is 16 amino acids. The TCR sequence derives from an adult who received the MenACWY meningococcal vaccine as a control. The sequencing here drew on peripheral blood, taken 28 days after the second dose of the MenACWY control vaccine. This chain connects TRBV7-2 to TRBJ2-5, with TRBD2 identical over 11 bases. In nucleotides, the CDR3 is TGTGCCAGCAGCCTTAGCGGGGGGGGAAATCAAGAGACCCAGTACTTC. This sequence encodes CASSLSGGGNQETQYF. The entire variable domain, with the rest obtained from reference TRBV7-2 and TRBJ2-5, is as follows: GAGVSQSPSNKVTEKGKDVELRCDPISGHTALYWYRQSLGQGLEFLIYFQGNSAPDKSGLPSDRFSAERTGGSVSTLTIQRTQQEDSAVYLCASSLSGGGNQETQYFGPGTRLLVL.